This T cell receptor (beta chain) stems from a study of identical twins. The study, taken as a whole, reports: In cord blood, abundant beta clonotypes had fewer insertions; memory showed no trend. Models underestimated TCR alpha sharing (out-of-frame) in monozygotic twins. A partial confounding effect on zero-insertion analyses could come from invariant MAIT and iNKT cells.

This clonotype was counted only a few times. Its target is unknown. MiXCR, applied by TCRdb to the 5' RACE reads, yields one record per CDR3 protein. The table includes 450,000 or so distinct CDR3 sequences, 14% detected once. Trimming removed 6 bases at V and 3 bases at J, with 12 bases between. The CDR3 contains 13 residues. Per germline, CDR1 SNHLY and CDR2 FYNNEI. These data were also reused for a study on yellow fever vaccine responses in identical twins.

The origin of this receptor is a woman aged 18-35 years in good health. This chain joins TRBV2 and TRBJ2-7; D might be TRBD2 (5 bases). Sequenced input: CD4+ T cells sorted from blood. This chain's CDR3 is CASRPTSSYEQYF. CDR3 bases: TGTGCCAGCAGGCCCACTAGTAGCTACGAGCAGTACTTC.